This is a list of T cell receptor beta chains from one sample in a study of shared clonotypes between healthy human individuals. Generated by immunoSEQ multiplex PCR, the TCRdb table keeps only in-frame clones and is missing some. The sample shows a few million clones, roughly 95% of them seen only once. Sequencing was done on a sample of naive CD8+ T cells from PBMCs. The origin of the receptors is a man younger than 35 in good health. Some clones in this sample may be carry-over from other donors' samples. Each CDR3 is given with its conserved first and last residue. Each record gives: clone size, D gene, V gene, J gene, CDR3 protein, CDR3 DNA. The D gene is left open where the match is weak. Only some rows state a clone size, as once, few, many or a class for expanded clones.

size: NA
D: TRBD1
V: TRBV7-3
J: TRBJ2-1
CDR3: CASSSEPGTGSNEQFF
DNA: TGTGCCAGCAGCTCCGAGCCCGGGACAGGGTCCAATGAGCAGTTCTTC

size: NA
D: NA
V: TRBV27
J: TRBJ1-1
CDR3: CASSLSYGGTEAFF
DNA: TGTGCCAGCAGTTTATCTTACGGGGGGACTGAAGCTTTCTTT

size: NA
D: TRBD1
V: TRBV6-1
J: TRBJ2-7
CDR3: CASSVTGGYEQYF
DNA: TGTGCCAGCAGTGTGACAGGGGGTTACGAGCAGTACTTC

size: NA
D: NA
V: TRBV28
J: TRBJ1-2
CDR3: CASSPTRGNPYGYTF
DNA: TGTGCCAGCAGTCCGACTCGAGGGAACCCTTATGGCTACACCTTC

size: NA
D: TRBD2
V: TRBV28
J: TRBJ2-1
CDR3: CASRTRLADSYNEQFF
DNA: TGTGCCAGCAGGACTAGACTAGCGGATTCCTACAATGAGCAGTTCTTC

size: many
D: TRBD2
V: TRBV9
J: TRBJ2-3
CDR3: CASSSGRYATDTQYF
DNA: TGTGCCAGCAGTAGCGGGAGGTACGCCACAGATACGCAGTATTTT

size: NA
D: NA
V: TRBV11-3
J: TRBJ1-2
CDR3: CASSPHQAYTSYTF
DNA: TGTGCCAGCAGCCCCCATCAGGCGTACACGAGCTACACCTTC

size: NA
D: NA
V: TRBV15
J: TRBJ1-1
CDR3: CATSTGITTEAFF
DNA: TGTGCCACCAGCACAGGGATAACCACTGAAGCTTTCTTT

size: NA
D: NA
V: TRBV7-3
J: TRBJ1-2
CDR3: CASSLGPREVYGYTF
DNA: TGTGCCAGCAGCTTGGGCCCCCGGGAGGTCTATGGCTACACCTTC

size: NA
D: TRBD1
V: TRBV7-3
J: TRBJ2-7
CDR3: CASSAGTGGGYEQYF
DNA: TGTGCCAGCAGCGCTGGGACAGGGGGCGGCTACGAGCAGTACTTC